The source of this T cell receptor (beta chain) is a study of T cell changes during pregnancy in multiple sclerosis. Some clones are missing from TCRdb's copy, which holds only in-frame ones; the method was immunoSEQ multiplex PCR. The profile shows under 50,000 clones, roughly 93% of them singletons. This CDR3 has 12 amino acids. The V and J ends lost 3 bases and 5 bases, in that order; junction bases with no gene match: 1. The germline V gene encodes CDR1 SGHNT and CDR2 YYREEE (reference sequence). V usage is TRBV5-4 and J usage is TRBJ2-7, with TRBD2 matching over 8 bases. The sequence derives from a female donor with multiple sclerosis, enrolled in a pregnancy study. This specimen consisted of CD8+ T cells from peripheral blood mononuclear cells, obtained in the first trimester of pregnancy. The CDR3 nucleotides are TGTGCCAGCAGCTCGGGACTAGACGAGCAGTACTTC. This translates into CASSSGLDEQYF. Using reference TRBV5-4 and TRBJ2-7 for the parts outside the CDR3, the full variable domain is ETGVTQSPTHLIKTRGQQVTLRCSSQSGHNTVSWYQQALGQGPQFIFQYYREEENGRGNFPPRFSGLQFPNYSSELNVNALELDDSALYLCASSSGLDEQYFGPGTRLTVT.